This TCR beta chain was sequenced for a study of T cells after yellow fever vaccination. Ten or more counts support this clonotype. The antigen is not known. Regarding the study as a whole: It was the secondary response that reached its peak faster, day 5 versus 15, but it was weaker. Detected again after the booster were most primary-vaccination clones, at nearly 97% CD4 and approximately 90% CD8. Some clonotypes, a small share, were shared between CD4 and CD8 compartments.

TCRdb re-derived calls from the 5' RACE reads in MiXCR, one entry per CDR3 protein. Seen here are a few hundred thousand distinct CDR3 sequences, approximately 3.9% observed once, and the top ten hold 20% to 25%. V shed 2 bases and J 4 bases; nucleotides not matched to a gene: 5. This CDR3 is 16 amino acids long. Germline V gene data show CDR1 as SEHNR and CDR2 as FQNEAQ (reference sequence). This TCR came from a man aged 18-30 years who received the YFV17D yellow fever vaccine. The rearrangement joins TRBV7-9 to TRBJ2-3, with 11 positions matching TRBD1. Sequences were derived from PBMCs, sampled on the day of the yellow fever booster vaccination. This chain's CDR3 is CASSLPGQGGADTQYF. CDR3 DNA sequence: TGTGCCAGCAGCTTACCGGGACAGGGGGGAGCAGATACGCAGTATTTT.